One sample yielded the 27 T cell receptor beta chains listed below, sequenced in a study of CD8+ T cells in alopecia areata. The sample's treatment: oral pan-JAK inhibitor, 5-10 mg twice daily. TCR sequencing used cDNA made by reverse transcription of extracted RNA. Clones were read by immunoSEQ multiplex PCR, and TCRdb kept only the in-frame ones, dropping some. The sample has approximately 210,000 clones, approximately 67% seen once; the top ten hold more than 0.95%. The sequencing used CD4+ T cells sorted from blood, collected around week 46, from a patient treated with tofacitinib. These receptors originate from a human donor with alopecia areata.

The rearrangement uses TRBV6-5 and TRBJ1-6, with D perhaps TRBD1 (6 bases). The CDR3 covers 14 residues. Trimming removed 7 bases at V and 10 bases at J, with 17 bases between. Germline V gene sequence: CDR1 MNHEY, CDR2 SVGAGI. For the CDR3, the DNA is TGTGCCAGCACCCCGGGGGGCGTACGATCACCCCTCCACTTT. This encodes CASTPGGVRSPLHF.

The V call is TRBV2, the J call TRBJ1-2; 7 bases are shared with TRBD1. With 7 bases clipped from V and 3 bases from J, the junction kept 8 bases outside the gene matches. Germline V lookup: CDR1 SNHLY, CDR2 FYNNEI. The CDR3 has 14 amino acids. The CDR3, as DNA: TGTGCCAGCACACGCACAGGGGATGACTATGGCTACACCTTC. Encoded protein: CASTRTGDDYGYTF.

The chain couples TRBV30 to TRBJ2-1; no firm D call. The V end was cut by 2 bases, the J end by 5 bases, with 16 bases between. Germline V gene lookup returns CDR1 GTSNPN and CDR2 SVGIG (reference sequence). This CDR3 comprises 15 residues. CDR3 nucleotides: TGTGCCTGGAGTTCGGCTGACAATTTCGACAATGAGCAGTTCTTC. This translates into CAWSSADNFDNEQFF.

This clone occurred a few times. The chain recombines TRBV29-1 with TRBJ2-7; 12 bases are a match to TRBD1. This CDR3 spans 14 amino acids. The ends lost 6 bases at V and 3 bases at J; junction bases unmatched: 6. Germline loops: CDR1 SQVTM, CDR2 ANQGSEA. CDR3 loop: CSVRDRGRSYEQYF. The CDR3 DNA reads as TGCAGCGTGCGGGACAGGGGGCGAAGCTACGAGCAGTACTTC.

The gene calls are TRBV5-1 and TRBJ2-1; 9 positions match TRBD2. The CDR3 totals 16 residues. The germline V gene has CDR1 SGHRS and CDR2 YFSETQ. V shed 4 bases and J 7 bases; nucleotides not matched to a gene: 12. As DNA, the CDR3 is TGCGCCAGCAGCCCACGGGCGGTAGCGGGGGAGAATGAGCAGTTCTTC. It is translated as CASSPRAVAGENEQFF.

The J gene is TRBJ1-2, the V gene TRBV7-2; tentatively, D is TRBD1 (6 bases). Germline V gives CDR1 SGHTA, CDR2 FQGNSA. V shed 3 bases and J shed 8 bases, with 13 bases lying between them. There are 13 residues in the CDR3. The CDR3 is CASSFVGARGYTF. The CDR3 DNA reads TGTGCCAGCAGCTTTGTGGGGGCAAGGGGCTACACCTTC.

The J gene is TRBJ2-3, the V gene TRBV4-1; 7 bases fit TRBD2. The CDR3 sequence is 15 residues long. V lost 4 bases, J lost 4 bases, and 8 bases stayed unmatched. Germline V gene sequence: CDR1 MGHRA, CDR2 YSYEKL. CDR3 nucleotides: TGCGCCAGCAGCCTCCAAACTAGCGATTCAGATACGCAGTATTTT. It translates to CASSLQTSDSDTQYF.

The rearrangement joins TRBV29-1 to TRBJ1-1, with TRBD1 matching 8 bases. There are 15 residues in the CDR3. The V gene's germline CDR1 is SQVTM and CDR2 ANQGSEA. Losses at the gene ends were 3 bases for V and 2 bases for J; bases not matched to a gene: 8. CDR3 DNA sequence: TGCAGCGTTGAGGGACAGGTCAGCCCAAACACTGAAGCTTTCTTT. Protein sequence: CSVEGQVSPNTEAFF.

The CDR3: CASSYSRVSNQPQHF. In DNA form, the CDR3 reads TGTGCCAGCAGTTACTCCAGGGTTAGCAATCAGCCCCAGCATTTT. This rearrangement joins TRBV6-5 to TRBJ1-5, with a tentative D call TRBD1 (5 bases). The length of the CDR3 is 15 residues. Germline CDR1 reads MNHEY; CDR2 reads SVGAGI. V dropped 0 bases and J dropped 0 bases, with 6 bases sitting between them.

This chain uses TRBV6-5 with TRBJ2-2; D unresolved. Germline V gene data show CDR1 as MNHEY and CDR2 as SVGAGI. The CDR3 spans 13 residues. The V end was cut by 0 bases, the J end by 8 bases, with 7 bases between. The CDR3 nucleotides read TGTGCCAGCAGTTACTCTCCCCTTGGGGAGCTGTTTTTT. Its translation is CASSYSPLGELFF.

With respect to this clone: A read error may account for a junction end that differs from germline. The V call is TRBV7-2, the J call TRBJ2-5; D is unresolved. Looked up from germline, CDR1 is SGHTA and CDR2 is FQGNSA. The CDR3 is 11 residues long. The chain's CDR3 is CASTLLETQYF. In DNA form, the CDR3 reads TGTGCCAGCACCTTACTGGAGACCCAGTACTTC.

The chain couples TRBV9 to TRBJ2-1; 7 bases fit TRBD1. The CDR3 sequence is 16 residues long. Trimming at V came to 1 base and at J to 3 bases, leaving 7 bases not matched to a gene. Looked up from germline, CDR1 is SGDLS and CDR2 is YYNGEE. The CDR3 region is CASSVSGQVFYNEQFF. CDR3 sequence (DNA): TGTGCCAGCAGCGTAAGCGGACAGGTATTCTACAATGAGCAGTTCTTC.

CDR3 sequence reads: CASSETGMYSPLHF. DNA of the CDR3: TGTGCCAGCAGCGAGACCGGGATGTATTCACCCCTCCACTTT. The chain employs TRBV9 and TRBJ1-6; D remains unclear. Trimming stripped 3 bases from V and 8 bases from J, with 12 bases between. Germline loops: CDR1 SGDLS, CDR2 YYNGEE. The CDR3 is made up of 14 amino acids.

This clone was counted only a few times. CDR3 bases: TGCGCCAGCAGCCAAGAGTGGGGAAGGGCCAAAAACATTCAGTACTTC. It codes for CASSQEWGRAKNIQYF. The V call is TRBV4-3, the J call TRBJ2-4; no clear D. V dropped 0 bases and J dropped 1 base, with 10 bases sitting between them. The CDR3 sequence is 16 residues long. The germline CDR1 and CDR2 sequences are LGHNA and YSLEER.

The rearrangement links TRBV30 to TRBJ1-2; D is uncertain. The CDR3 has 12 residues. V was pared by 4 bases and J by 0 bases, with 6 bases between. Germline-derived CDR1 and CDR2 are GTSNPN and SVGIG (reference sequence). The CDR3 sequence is CAWKSANYGYTF. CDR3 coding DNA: TGTGCCTGGAAATCAGCTAACTATGGCTACACCTTC.

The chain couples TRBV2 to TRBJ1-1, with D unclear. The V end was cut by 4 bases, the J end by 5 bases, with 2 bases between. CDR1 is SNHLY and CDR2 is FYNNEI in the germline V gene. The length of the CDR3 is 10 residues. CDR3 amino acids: CASSATEAFF. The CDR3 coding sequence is TGTGCCAGCAGTGCGACTGAAGCTTTCTTT. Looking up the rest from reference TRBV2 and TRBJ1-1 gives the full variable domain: EPEVTQTPSHQVTQMGQEVILRCVPISNHLYFYWYRQILGQKVEFLVSFYNNEISEKSEIFDDQFSVERPDGSNFTLKIRSTKLEDSAMYFCASSATEAFFGQGTRLTVV.

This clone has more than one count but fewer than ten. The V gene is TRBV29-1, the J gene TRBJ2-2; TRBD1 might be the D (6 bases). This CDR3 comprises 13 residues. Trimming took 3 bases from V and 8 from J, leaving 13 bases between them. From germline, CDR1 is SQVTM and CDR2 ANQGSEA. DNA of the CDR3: TGCAGCGTTGACTCAGGGGTAATGGGGGAGCTGTTTTTT. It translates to CSVDSGVMGELFF.

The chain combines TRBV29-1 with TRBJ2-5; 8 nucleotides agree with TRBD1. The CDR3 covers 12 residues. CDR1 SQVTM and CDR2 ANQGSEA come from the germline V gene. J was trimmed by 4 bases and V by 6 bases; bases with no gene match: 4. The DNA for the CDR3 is TGCAGCGTCGAACAGGGGGGAGAGACCCAGTACTTC. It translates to CSVEQGGETQYF.

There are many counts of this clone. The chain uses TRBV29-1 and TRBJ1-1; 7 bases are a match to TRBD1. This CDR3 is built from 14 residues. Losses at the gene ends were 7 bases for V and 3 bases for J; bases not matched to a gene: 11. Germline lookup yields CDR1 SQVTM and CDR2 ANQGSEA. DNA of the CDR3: TGCAGCGCAATGACAGGGTCCGGCGACACTGAAGCTTTCTTT. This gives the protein CSAMTGSGDTEAFF.

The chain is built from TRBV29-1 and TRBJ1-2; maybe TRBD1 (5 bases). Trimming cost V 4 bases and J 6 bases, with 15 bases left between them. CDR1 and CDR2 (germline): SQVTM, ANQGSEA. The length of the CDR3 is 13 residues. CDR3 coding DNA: TGCAGCGTTGGACAGCGTTTACATCATGGCTACACCTTC. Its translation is CSVGQRLHHGYTF.

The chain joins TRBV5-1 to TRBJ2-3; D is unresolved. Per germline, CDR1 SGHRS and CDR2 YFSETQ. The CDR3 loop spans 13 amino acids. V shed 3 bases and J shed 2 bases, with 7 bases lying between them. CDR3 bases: TGCGCCAGCAGCTCGCGGCCCACAGATACGCAGTATTTT. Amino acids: CASSSRPTDTQYF.

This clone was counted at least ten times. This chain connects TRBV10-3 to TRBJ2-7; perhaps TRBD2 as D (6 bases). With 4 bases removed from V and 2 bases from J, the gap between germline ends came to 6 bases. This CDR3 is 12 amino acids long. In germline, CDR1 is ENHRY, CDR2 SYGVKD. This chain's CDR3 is CAISGTTYEQYF. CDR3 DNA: TGTGCCATCAGTGGGACTACCTACGAGCAGTACTTC.

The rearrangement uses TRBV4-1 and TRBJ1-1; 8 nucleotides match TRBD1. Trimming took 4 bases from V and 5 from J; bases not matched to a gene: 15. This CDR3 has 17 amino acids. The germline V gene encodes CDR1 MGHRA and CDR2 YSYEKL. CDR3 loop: CASSPHRIGTGGTEAFF. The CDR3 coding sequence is TGCGCCAGCAGCCCGCACCGTATCGGGACAGGAGGAACTGAAGCTTTCTTT.

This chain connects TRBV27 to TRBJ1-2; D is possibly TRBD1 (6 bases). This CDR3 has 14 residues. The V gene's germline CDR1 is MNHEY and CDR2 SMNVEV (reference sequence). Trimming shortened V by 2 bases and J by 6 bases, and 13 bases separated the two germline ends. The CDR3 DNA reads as TGTGCCAGCAGTTTAGGTCGGACAGCCGATGGCTACACCTTC. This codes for CASSLGRTADGYTF.

The CDR3 DNA reads TGTGCCAGCAGCTTGTCAGGGGTGGCAGATACGCAGTATTTT. As protein: CASSLSGVADTQYF. The gene calls are TRBV5-6 and TRBJ2-3, with TRBD1 as a possible D gene (6 bases). CDR3 length: 14 amino acids. V was clipped by 1 base and J by 4 bases, with 10 bases between them. Germline values: CDR1 SGHDT, CDR2 YYEEEE.

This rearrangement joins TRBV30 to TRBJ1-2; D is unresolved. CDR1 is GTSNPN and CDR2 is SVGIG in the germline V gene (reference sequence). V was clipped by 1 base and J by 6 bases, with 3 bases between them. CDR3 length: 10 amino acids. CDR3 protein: CAWSDDGYTF. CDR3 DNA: TGTGCCTGGAGTGACGATGGCTACACCTTC.

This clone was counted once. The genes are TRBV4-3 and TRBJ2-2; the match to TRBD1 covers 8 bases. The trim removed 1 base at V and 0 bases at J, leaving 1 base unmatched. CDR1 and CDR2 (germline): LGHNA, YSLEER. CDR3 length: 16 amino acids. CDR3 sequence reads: CASSQGTGTNTGELFF. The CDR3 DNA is TGCGCCAGCAGCCAAGGGACAGGGACGAACACCGGGGAGCTGTTTTTT.